Listed below are T cell receptor beta chains from one sample, sequenced in a study of cytomegalovirus exposure and HLA in healthy donors. Using immunoSEQ multiplex PCR, the repertoire was profiled, and TCRdb retains in-frame clones only, with some absent. The data contain about 150,000 clones, 79% of them singletons. Source material: PBMCs. Every receptor here comes from a woman between 40 and 50 years old in good health and CMV-seropositive. CDR3s include the opening cysteine and the closing phenylalanine or tryptophan. Each record gives: V gene, CDR3 length, CDR3 protein.

V gene: TRBV7-9
CDR3 length: 13
CDR3 protein: CASSPTGTTEAFF

V gene: TRBV12-5
CDR3 length: 12
CDR3 protein: CASGPYRDTQYF

V gene: TRBV6-8
CDR3 length: 15
CDR3 protein: CASSATGVYNSPLHF

V gene: TRBV9
CDR3 length: 13
CDR3 protein: CASSGRQGGGYTF

V gene: TRBV27
CDR3 length: 15
CDR3 protein: CASSLSVATNEKLFF

V gene: TRBV19
CDR3 length: 16
CDR3 protein: CASSIARSGGRETQYF

V gene: TRBV7-9
CDR3 length: 13
CDR3 protein: CASSPTLYYGYTF

V gene: TRBV2
CDR3 length: 14
CDR3 protein: CASNSATGYEKLFF

V gene: TRBV5-4
CDR3 length: 15
CDR3 protein: CASSRNRGSGEKLFF

V gene: TRBV29-1
CDR3 length: 14
CDR3 protein: CSVVLLVLNTEAFF